This T cell receptor beta chain was retrieved from a study of coeliac disease. Study conclusions and caveats: Few TRB amino acid sequences were shared between samples; most were unique. Control samples showed higher TRB and TRG clonality than intraepithelial and lamina propria samples in active celiac disease. The authors considered this approach unsuitable for unbiased detection of gliadin-specific T cells.

By sample share, this clone is medium-sized. Its antigen remains unidentified. Some clones are missing from TCRdb's copy, which holds only in-frame ones; the method was immunoSEQ multiplex PCR. Here the sample spans 3,500 to 4,500 clones, about 70% being singletons. The TCR was taken from a woman aged 18-30 years with active celiac disease. The sequenced sample was intraepithelial lymphocytes from the gut.

CDR3 sequence: CASSFWGNNSPLHF. The CDR3, as DNA: TGTGCCAGCAGTTTCTGGGGCAATAATTCACCCCTCCACTTT. This rearrangement joins TRBV28 to TRBJ1-6; D might be TRBD1 (5 bases). Germline CDR1 MDHEN, CDR2 SYDVKM. V lost 3 bases and J lost 5, with 8 bases in between. This CDR3 is 14 amino acids long.